The source of this TCR beta chain is a study of cytomegalovirus exposure and HLA in healthy donors. With 60 Vbeta and 13 Jbeta primers, the PCR was carried out. Data came from immunoSEQ multiplex PCR; TCRdb stores just in-frame clones and leaves some out. The table includes about 140,000 clones, roughly 80% detected once. CDR3 length: 17 amino acids. CDR1 and CDR2 (germline): SNHLY, FYNNEI. The ends lost 1 base at V and 1 base at J; junction bases unmatched: 3. Points on this clone: Its antigen is undetermined.

The study, taken as a whole, reports: CMV antigen specificity of a few CMV-associated chains was confirmed in vitro.

The chain links TRBV2 to TRBJ2-2; TRBD2 agrees at 10 bases. The sample taken for sequencing was PBMCs. The TCR sequence derives from a female donor in good health and CMV-seronegative. The CDR3 reads CASSEDASGGNTGELFF. Here the CDR3 DNA reads TGTGCCAGCAGTGAAGACGCTAGCGGGGGGAACACCGGGGAGCTGTTTTTT.